The 8 T cell receptor beta chains given below trace back to one sample, sequenced in a study of T cells expressing NK-cell markers. TCRdb re-called the 5' RACE reads, yielding one record per CDR3 amino acid sequence without DNA. Its listing shows about 430,000 distinct CDR3 sequences. The sequencing sample was made of blood T cells: a sorted CD56 or NKG2C T cell subset, CD4+ or CD8+ T cells, or bulk PBMC T cells (not recorded which). These receptors were obtained from a woman in her fifties or sixties in good health.

The rearrangement uses TRBV7-9 and TRBJ1-4; without DNA, the TCRdb call of TRBD1 cannot be checked. The CDR3 extends over 15 amino acids. From germline, CDR1 is SEHNR and CDR2 FQNEAQ (reference sequence). The CDR3 reads CASSLAGAGAEKLFF.

The V gene is TRBV19, the J gene TRBJ2-1; with no DNA, the TCRdb D assignment of TRBD2 cannot be verified. Germline CDR1 LNHDA, CDR2 SQIVND (reference sequence). The CDR3 sequence is 13 residues long. CDR3 sequence reads: CASSWLANNEQFF.

The chain has TRBV12-3 or TRBV12-4 and TRBJ2-2; TCRdb indicates TRBD1, and absent DNA this call remains unverified. This CDR3 comprises 17 residues. The CDR3 spells CASSPGGRSFRGGELFF.

The rearrangement joins TRBV3-1 to TRBJ2-4; without DNA, the TCRdb call of TRBD2 cannot be checked. Germline lookup yields CDR1 LGHDT and CDR2 YNNKEL (reference sequence). This CDR3 spans 12 amino acids. CDR3 region: CASSLAGAVQYF.

This sequence joins TRBV10-3 and TRBJ1-2; without DNA, the TCRdb call of TRBD1 cannot be checked. The CDR3 spans 14 residues. Per the germline V gene, CDR1 is ENHRY and CDR2 is SYGVKD. This chain's CDR3 is CAISENRAGYGYTF.

CDR3 residues: CASSLRWGADTEAFF. V is TRBV7-2 and J is TRBJ1-1; TCRdb designates TRBD1, a call that cannot be tested without DNA. Germline V gives CDR1 SGHTA, CDR2 FQGNSA. The CDR3 runs 15 residues. Filled out from reference TRBV7-2 and TRBJ1-1, the complete variable domain reads GAGVSQSPSNKVTEKGKDVELRCDPISGHTALYWYRQSLGQGLEFLIYFQGNSAPDKSGLPSDRFSAERTGGSVSTLTIQRTQQEDSAVYLCASSLRWGADTEAFFGQGTRLTVV.

This sequence joins TRBV29-1 and TRBJ2-1; TCRdb proposes TRBD2, but this gene call is untestable without DNA. The CDR3 is made up of 16 amino acids. Germline V gene lookup returns CDR1 SQVTM and CDR2 ANQGSEA. The chain's CDR3 is CSVFSGRASAYNEQFF.

The chain uses TRBV5-1 and TRBJ1-2; TCRdb names TRBD1, which stays unverified in the absence of DNA. CDR1 SGHRS and CDR2 YFSETQ come from the germline V gene. The CDR3 has 17 residues. This CDR3 is CASSLGLAGQTLYGYTF.